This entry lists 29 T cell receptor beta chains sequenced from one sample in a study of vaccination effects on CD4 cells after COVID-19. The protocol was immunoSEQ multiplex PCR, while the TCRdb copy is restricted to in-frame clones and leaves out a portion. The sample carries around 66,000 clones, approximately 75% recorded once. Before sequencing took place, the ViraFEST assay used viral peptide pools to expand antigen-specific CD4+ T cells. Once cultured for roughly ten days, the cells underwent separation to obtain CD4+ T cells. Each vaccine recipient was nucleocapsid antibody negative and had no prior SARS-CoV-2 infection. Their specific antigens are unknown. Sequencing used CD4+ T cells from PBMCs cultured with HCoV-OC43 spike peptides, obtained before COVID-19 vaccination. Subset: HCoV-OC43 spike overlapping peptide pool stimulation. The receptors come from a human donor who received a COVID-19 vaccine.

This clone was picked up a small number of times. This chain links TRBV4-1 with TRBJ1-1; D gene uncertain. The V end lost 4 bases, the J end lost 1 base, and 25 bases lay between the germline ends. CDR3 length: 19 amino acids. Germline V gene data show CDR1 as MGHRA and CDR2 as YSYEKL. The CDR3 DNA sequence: TGCGCCAGCAGCCTGGGTTGGTATTTGGGCGCGGGTCCGAACACTGAAGCTTTCTTT. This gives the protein CASSLGWYLGAGPNTEAFF.

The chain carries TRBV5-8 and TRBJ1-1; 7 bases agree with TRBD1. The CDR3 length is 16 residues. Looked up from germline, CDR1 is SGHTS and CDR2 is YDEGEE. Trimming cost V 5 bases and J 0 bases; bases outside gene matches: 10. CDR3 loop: CASSLWTGFMNTEAFF. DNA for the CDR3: TGTGCCAGCAGTTTGTGGACAGGATTCATGAACACTGAAGCTTTCTTT.

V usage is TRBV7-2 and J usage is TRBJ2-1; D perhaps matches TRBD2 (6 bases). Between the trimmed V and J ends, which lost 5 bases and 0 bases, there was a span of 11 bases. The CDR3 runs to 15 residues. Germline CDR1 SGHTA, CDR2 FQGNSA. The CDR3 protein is CASSTGLRSYNEQFF. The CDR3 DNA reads TGTGCCAGCAGCACGGGACTGCGCTCCTACAATGAGCAGTTCTTC.

Written as DNA, the CDR3 is TGTGCCAGCAGCTTAGCGATGGATACTAGCACAGATACGCAGTATTTT. The encoded protein is CASSLAMDTSTDTQYF. This sequence joins TRBV13 and TRBJ2-3, with D uncertain. Trimming shortened V by 1 base and J by 0 bases, and 11 bases separated the two germline ends. CDR3 length: 16 residues. Germline CDR1 and CDR2: PRHDT and FYEKMQ (reference sequence).

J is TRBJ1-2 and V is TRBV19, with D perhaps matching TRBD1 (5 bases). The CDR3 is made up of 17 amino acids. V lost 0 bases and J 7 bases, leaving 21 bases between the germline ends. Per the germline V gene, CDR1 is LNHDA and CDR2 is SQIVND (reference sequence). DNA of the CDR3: TGTGCCAGTAGTATAGATAGCGCGCAGGGTCGAATCGGTGGCTACACCTTC. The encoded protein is CASSIDSAQGRIGGYTF.

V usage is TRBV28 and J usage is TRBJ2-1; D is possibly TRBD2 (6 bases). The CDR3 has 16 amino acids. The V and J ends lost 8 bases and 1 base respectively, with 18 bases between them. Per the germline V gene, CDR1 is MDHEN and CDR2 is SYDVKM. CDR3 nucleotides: TGTGCCAGCTATACACCGGGACTCCGGTCCTACAATGAGCAGTTCTTC. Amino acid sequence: CASYTPGLRSYNEQFF.

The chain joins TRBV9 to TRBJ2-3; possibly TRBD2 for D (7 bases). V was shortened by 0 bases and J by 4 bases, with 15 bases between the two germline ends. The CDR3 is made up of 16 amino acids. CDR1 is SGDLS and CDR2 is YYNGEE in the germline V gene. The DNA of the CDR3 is TGTGCCAGCAGCGTAGTGGAAGGGGGGGCCCCAGATACGCAGTATTTT. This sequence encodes CASSVVEGGAPDTQYF.

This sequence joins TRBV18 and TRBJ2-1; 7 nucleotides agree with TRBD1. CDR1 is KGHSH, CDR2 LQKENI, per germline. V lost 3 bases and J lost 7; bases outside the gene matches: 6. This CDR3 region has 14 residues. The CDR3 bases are TGTGCCAGCTCACCTAACTACAGGGGAAATGAGCAGTTCTTC. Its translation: CASSPNYRGNEQFF.

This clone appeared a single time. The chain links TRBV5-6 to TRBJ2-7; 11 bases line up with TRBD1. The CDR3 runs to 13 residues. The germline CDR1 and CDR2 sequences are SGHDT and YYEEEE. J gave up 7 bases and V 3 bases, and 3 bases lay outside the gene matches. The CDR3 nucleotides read TGTGCCAGCAGCTCCGGGACAGGGGGTGAGCAGTACGTC. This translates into CASSSGTGGEQYV.

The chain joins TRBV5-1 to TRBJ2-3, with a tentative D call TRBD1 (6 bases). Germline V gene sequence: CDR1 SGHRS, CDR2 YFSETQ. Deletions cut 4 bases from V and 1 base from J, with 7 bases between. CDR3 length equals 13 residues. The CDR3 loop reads CASSRQGTDTQYF. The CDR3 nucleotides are TGCGCCAGCAGCCGACAGGGCACAGATACGCAGTATTTT.

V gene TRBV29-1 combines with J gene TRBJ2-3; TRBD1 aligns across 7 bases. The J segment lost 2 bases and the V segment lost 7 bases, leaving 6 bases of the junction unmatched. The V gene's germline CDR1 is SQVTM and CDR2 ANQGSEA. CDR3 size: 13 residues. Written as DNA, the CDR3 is TGCAGCGCCGAGGGGGCACACACAGATACGCAGTATTTT. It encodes CSAEGAHTDTQYF.

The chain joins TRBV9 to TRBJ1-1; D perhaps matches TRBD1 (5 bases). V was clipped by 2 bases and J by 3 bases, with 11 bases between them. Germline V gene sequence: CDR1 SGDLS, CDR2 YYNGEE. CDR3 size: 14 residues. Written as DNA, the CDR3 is TGTGCCAGCAGCGTGGACCCGGGGGACACTGAAGCTTTCTTT. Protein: CASSVDPGDTEAFF.

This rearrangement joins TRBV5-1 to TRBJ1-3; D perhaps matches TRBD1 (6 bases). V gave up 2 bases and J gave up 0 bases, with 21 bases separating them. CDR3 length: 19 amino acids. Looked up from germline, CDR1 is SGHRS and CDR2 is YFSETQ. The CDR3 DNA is TGCGCCAGCAGCTTTATGGGGTCCGCAGGGGACTACTCTGGAAACACCATATATTTT. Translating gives CASSFMGSAGDYSGNTIYF.

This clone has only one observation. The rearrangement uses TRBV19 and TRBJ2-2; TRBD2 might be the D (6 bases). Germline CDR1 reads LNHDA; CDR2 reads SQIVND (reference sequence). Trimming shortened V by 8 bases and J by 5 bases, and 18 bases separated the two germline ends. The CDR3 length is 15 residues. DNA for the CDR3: TGTGCCAGTTACGGATTCGAGGGAGGTACCGGGGAGCTGTTTTTT. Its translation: CASYGFEGGTGELFF. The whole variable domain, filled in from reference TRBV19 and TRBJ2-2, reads DGGITQSPKYLFRKEGQNVTLSCEQNLNHDAMYWYRQDPGQGLRLIYYSQIVNDFQKGDIAEGYSVSREKKESFPLTVTSAQKNPTAFYLCASYGFEGGTGELFFGEGSRLTVL.

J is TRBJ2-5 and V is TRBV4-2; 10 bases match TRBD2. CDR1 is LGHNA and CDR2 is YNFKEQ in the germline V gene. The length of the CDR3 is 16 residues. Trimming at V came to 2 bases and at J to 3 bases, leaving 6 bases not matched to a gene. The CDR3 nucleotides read TGTGCCAGCAGCCAAAATACTCTAGCGGGGGAAGAGACCCAGTACTTC. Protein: CASSQNTLAGEETQYF.

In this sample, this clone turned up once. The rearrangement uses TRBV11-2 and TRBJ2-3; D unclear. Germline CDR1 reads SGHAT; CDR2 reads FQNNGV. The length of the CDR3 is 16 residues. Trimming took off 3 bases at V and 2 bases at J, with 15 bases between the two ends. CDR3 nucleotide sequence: TGTGCCAGCAGCTTTCACTCGGCTTCTTACACAGATACGCAGTATTTT. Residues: CASSFHSASYTDTQYF.

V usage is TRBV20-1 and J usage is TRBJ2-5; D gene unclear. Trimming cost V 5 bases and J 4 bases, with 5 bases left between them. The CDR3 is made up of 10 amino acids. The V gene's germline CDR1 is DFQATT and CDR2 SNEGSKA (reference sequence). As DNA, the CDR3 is TGCAGTGCTGGGATAGAGACCCAGTACTTC. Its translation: CSAGIETQYF.

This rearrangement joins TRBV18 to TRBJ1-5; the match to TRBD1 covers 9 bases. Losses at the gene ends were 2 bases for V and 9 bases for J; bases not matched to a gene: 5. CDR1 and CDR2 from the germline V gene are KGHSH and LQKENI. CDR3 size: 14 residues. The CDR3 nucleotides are TGTGCCAGCTCACCAATAGGGACAGGGTTGCCCCAGCATTTT. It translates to CASSPIGTGLPQHF.

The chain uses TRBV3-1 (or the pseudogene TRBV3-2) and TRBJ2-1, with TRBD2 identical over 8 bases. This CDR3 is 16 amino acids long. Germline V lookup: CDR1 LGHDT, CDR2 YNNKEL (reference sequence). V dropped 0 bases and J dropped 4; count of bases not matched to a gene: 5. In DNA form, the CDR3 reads TGTGCCAGCAGCCAAGAGATAGCGGGGCCTTACAATGAGCAGTTCTTC. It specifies CASSQEIAGPYNEQFF.

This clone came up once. Here the CDR3 DNA reads TGCGCCAGCAGTCAATCGGGCAGGGACTATGGCTACACCTTC. As protein: CASSQSGRDYGYTF. The chain has TRBV23-1 and TRBJ1-2; D is possibly TRBD1 (5 bases). TRBV23-1 is recorded as an ORF, its role being uncertain. Trimming stripped 0 bases from V and 3 bases from J, with 8 bases between. This CDR3 has 14 amino acids.

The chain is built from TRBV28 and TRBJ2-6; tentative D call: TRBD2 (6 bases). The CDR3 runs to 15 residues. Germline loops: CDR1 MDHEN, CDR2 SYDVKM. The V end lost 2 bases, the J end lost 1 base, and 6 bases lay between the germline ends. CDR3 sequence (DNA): TGTGCCAGCAGTTTAGGGGGGTCTGGGGCCAACGTCCTGACTTTC. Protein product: CASSLGGSGANVLTF. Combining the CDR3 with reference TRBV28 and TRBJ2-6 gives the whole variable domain DVKVTQSSRYLVKRTGEKVFLECVQDMDHENMFWYRQDPGLGLRLIYFSYDVKMKEKGDIPEGYSVSREKKERFSLILESASTNQTSMYLCASSLGGSGANVLTFGAGSRLTVL.

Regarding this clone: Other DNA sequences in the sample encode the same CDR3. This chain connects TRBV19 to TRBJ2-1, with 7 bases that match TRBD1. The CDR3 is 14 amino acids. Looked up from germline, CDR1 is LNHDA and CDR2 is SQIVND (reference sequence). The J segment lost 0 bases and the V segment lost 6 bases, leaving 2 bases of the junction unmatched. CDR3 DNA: TGTGCCAGTAGCAGGGGGAGCTCCTACAATGAGCAGTTCTTC. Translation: CASSRGSSYNEQFF.

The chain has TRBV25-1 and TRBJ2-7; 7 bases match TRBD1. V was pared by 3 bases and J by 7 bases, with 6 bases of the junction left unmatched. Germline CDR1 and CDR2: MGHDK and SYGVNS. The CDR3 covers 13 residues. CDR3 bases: TGTGCCAGCAGTGATTACAGGGGTCCTGAGCAGTACGTC. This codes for CASSDYRGPEQYV.

This CDR3 is CASSPQQGAEETQYF. In nucleotides, the CDR3 is TGTGCCAGCTCACCTCAACAGGGGGCGGAGGAGACCCAGTACTTC. The chain recombines TRBV18 with TRBJ2-5, with 9 bases identical to TRBD1. The germline CDR1 and CDR2 sequences are KGHSH and LQKENI. The trim removed 3 bases at V and 5 bases at J, leaving 7 bases unmatched. The CDR3 contains 15 residues.

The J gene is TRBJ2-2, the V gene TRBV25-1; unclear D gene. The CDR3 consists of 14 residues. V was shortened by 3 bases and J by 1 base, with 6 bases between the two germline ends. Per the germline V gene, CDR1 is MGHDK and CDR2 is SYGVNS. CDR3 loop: CASSDRRNTGELFF. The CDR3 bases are TGTGCCAGCAGTGACAGGAGGAACACCGGGGAGCTGTTTTTT. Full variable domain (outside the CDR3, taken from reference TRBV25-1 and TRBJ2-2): EADIYQTPRYLVIGTGKKITLECSQTMGHDKMYWYQQDPGMELHLIHYSYGVNSTEKGDLSSESTVSRIRTEHFPLTLESARPSHTSQYLCASSDRRNTGELFFGEGSRLTVL.

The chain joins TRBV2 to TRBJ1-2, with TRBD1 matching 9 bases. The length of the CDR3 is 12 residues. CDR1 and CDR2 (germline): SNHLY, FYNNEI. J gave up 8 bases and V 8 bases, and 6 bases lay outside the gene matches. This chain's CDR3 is CASRDRESGYTF. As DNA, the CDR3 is TGTGCCAGCCGGGACAGGGAATCGGGCTACACCTTC.

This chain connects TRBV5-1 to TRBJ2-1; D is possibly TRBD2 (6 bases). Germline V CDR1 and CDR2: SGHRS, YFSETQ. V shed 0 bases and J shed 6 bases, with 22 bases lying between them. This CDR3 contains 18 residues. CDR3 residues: CASSLGGTVTGDGNEQFF. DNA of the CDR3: TGCGCCAGCAGCTTGGGGGGGACGGTTACGGGAGACGGCAATGAGCAGTTCTTC. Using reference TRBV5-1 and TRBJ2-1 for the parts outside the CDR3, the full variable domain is KAGVTQTPRYLIKTRGQQVTLSCSPISGHRSVSWYQQTPGQGLQFLFEYFSETQRNKGNFPGRFSGRQFSNSRSEMNVSTLELGDSALYLCASSLGGTVTGDGNEQFFGPGTRLTVL.

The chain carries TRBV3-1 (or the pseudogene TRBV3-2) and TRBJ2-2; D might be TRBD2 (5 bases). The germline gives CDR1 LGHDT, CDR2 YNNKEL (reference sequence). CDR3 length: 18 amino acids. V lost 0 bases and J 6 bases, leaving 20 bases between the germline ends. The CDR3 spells CASSQDPVRPLRAGELFF. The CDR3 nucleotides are TGTGCCAGCAGCCAAGATCCTGTTAGGCCACTGAGGGCCGGGGAGCTGTTTTTT.

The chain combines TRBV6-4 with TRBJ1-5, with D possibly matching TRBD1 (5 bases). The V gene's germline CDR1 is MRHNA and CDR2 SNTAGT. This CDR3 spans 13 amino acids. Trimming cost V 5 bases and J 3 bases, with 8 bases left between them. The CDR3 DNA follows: TGTGCCAGCAGTAGCGGGACCAATCAGCCCCAGCATTTT. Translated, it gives CASSSGTNQPQHF.